The clone carrying this TCR beta chain was detected only a few times. The antigen is unknown. The data belong to a study of CD8+ T cells in alopecia areata. Study overall: Each day, treated patients took oral tofacitinib twice, at 5 to 10 mg per dose. Study observations and caveats: Throughout tofacitinib, many expanded lesional clones continued to persist in scalp and blood. Especially in alopecia totalis/universalis, lesional scalp showed greater clonality than normal scalp did.

Treatment reported: oral pan-JAK inhibitor, 5-10 mg twice daily. Punch biopsies of lesional scalp, plus peripheral blood, were taken from alopecia areata patients. The germline gives CDR1 SQVTM, CDR2 ANQGSEA. The trim removed 3 bases at V and 5 bases at J, leaving 3 bases unmatched. CDR3 length: 13 amino acids. TCR sequencing used cDNA made by reverse transcription of extracted RNA. Produced via immunoSEQ multiplex PCR; TCRdb's table is partial and in-frame only. Of around 190,000 clones in the sample, roughly three fifths were seen once. The chain recombines TRBV29-1 with TRBJ1-1, with TRBD1 matching over 10 bases. The sample here was CD4+ T cells sorted from blood, taken at week 4, from a patient treated with tofacitinib. The sequence was obtained from a human donor with alopecia areata. CDR3 protein: CSVEGGQGTEAFF. The CDR3 region has the DNA TGCAGCGTTGAGGGGGGACAGGGGACTGAAGCTTTCTTT. The full variable domain, completed using reference TRBV29-1 and TRBJ1-1, is SAVISQKPSRDICQRGTSLTIQCQVDSQVTMMFWYRQQPGQSLTLIATANQGSEATYESGFVIDKFPISRPNLTFSTLTVSNMSPEDSSIYLCSVEGGQGTEAFFGQGTRLTVV.